These 13 T cell receptor beta chains were sequenced from one sample in a study of T cell responses to AZD1222 COVID-19 vaccine. Sequenced by immunoSEQ multiplex PCR; TCRdb stores in-frame clones only, minus some. The sample lists 150,000 to 180,000 clones, 90% seen once, with 15% to 20% in the top ten. The source was peripheral blood, collected on day 0 of AZD1222 vaccination. These receptors originate from an adult in good health.

Concerning this clone: At one boundary the junction diverges from the germline segment, which might be a read error. The chain has TRBV25-1 and TRBJ2-1; D unresolved. CDR1 and CDR2 from the germline V gene are MGHDK and SYGVNS. The length of the CDR3 is 10 residues. The CDR3 loop reads CSVYGNEQFF. For the CDR3, the DNA is TGCTCCGTTTATGGCAATGAGCAGTTCTTC.

The CDR3 region has the DNA TGTGCCAGCAGCTTAGATCAGGGGCTGATAGCTTTCTTT. Protein: CASSLDQGLIAFF. The rearrangement joins TRBV11-2 to TRBJ1-1; TRBD1 might be the D (6 bases). V gave up 0 bases and J gave up 10 bases, with 12 bases separating them. The germline V gene encodes CDR1 SGHAT and CDR2 FQNNGV. The CDR3 loop spans 13 amino acids.

V and J are TRBV7-3 and TRBJ2-3; 11 nucleotides match TRBD2. Germline V gene sequence: CDR1 SGHTA, CDR2 FQGTGA. CDR3 length: 16 amino acids. The V and J ends lost 1 base and 1 base, in that order; junction bases with no gene match: 1. The CDR3 here is CASSLKLAGGTDTQYF. The CDR3 nucleotides are TGTGCCAGCAGCTTAAAACTAGCGGGGGGCACAGATACGCAGTATTTT. Complete variable domain (other parts from reference TRBV7-3 and TRBJ2-3): GAGVSQTPSNKVTEKGKYVELRCDPISGHTALYWYRQSLGQGPEFLIYFQGTGAADDSGLPNDRFFAVRPEGSVSTLKIQRTERGDSAVYLCASSLKLAGGTDTQYFGPGTRLTVL.

The count of this clone is one. This chain connects TRBV28 to TRBJ1-2; D remains unclear. The V and J ends lost 2 bases and 1 base respectively, with 8 bases between them. Germline V lookup: CDR1 MDHEN, CDR2 SYDVKM. The CDR3 has 14 residues. CDR3 DNA: TGTGCCAGCAGTTTAAGCAGAGTTAACTATGGCTACACCTTC. It encodes CASSLSRVNYGYTF.

This rearrangement joins TRBV6-2 or TRBV6-3 to TRBJ1-1; 7 nucleotides align to TRBD1. Germline V gives CDR1 MNHEY, CDR2 SVGEGT. J gave up 11 bases and V 4 bases, and 7 bases lay outside the gene matches. The CDR3 consists of 12 residues. The CDR3 reads CASSFRQGAAFF. The DNA of the CDR3 is TGTGCCAGCAGTTTCCGACAGGGTGCGGCTTTCTTT.

This chain connects TRBV13 to TRBJ2-1; D unresolved. The germline V and J ends were trimmed by 7 bases and 6 bases, with 13 bases remaining between them. Germline V gene sequence: CDR1 PRHDT, CDR2 FYEKMQ (reference sequence). The CDR3 is 13 residues long. CDR3 DNA sequence: TGTGCCAGCACTCGTGGGATCCCCAATGAGCAGTTCTTC. This encodes CASTRGIPNEQFF.

This clone was seen just once. The chain is built from TRBV6-2 or TRBV6-3 and TRBJ1-2, with D possibly being TRBD1 (5 bases). V lost 7 bases and J lost 5, with 20 bases in between. Germline CDR1 is MNHEY and CDR2 is SVGEGT. The CDR3 covers 15 residues. CDR3 bases: TGTGCCAGCAACCCCTTGGGGACCGACCTTTATGGCTACACCTTC. This translates into CASNPLGTDLYGYTF.

V gene TRBV7-3 combines with J gene TRBJ2-7; no firm D call. The CDR3 has 14 amino acids. V shed 0 bases and J shed 3 bases, with 9 bases lying between them. In germline, CDR1 is SGHTA, CDR2 FQGTGA. CDR3 protein: CASSLTSSNYEQYF. CDR3 DNA: TGTGCCAGCAGCTTAACGTCTTCCAACTACGAGCAGTACTTC. Full variable domain (missing parts from reference TRBV7-3 and TRBJ2-7): GAGVSQTPSNKVTEKGKYVELRCDPISGHTALYWYRQSLGQGPEFLIYFQGTGAADDSGLPNDRFFAVRPEGSVSTLKIQRTERGDSAVYLCASSLTSSNYEQYFGPGTRLTVT.

The V gene is TRBV5-1, the J gene TRBJ2-7, with D possibly being TRBD1 (6 bases). Trimming cost V 4 bases and J 4 bases, with 12 bases left between them. Germline V CDR1 and CDR2: SGHRS, YFSETQ. This CDR3 contains 13 residues. In nucleotides, the CDR3 is TGCGCCAGCAGCGCTACAGGGTCTTACGAGCAGTACTTC. This gives the protein CASSATGSYEQYF.

The chain links TRBV30 to TRBJ2-1, with 11 bases matching TRBD2. The CDR3 loop spans 15 amino acids. From germline, CDR1 is GTSNPN and CDR2 SVGIG (reference sequence). The trim removed 5 bases at V and 8 bases at J, leaving 11 bases unmatched. The CDR3 DNA follows: TGTGCCTGGGGCCTAGCGGGAGGATCTAACGATGAGCAGTTCTTC. Protein: CAWGLAGGSNDEQFF.

This clone was observed a single time. The chain has TRBV28 and TRBJ1-2; 8 bases are shared with TRBD1. With 5 bases clipped from V and 4 bases from J, the junction kept 9 bases outside the gene matches. From germline, CDR1 is MDHEN and CDR2 SYDVKM. This CDR3 region has 15 residues. The CDR3 DNA is TGTGCCAGCAGTGAGAGACAGGGGCTGGGCTATGGCTACACCTTC. Its protein product is CASSERQGLGYGYTF.

This sequence joins TRBV5-1 and TRBJ1-2; 10 nucleotides line up with TRBD1. This CDR3 has 14 residues. V lost 1 base and J lost 7; bases outside the gene matches: 4. Looked up from germline, CDR1 is SGHRS and CDR2 is YFSETQ. Here the CDR3 reads CASSLRTGGIGYTF. The CDR3 region has the DNA TGCGCCAGCAGCTTGAGGACAGGGGGTATTGGCTACACCTTC.

This clone turned up a few times. The rearrangement links TRBV28 to TRBJ1-3; TRBD1 is a possible D gene (6 bases). CDR3 length: 12 amino acids. The V gene's germline CDR1 is MDHEN and CDR2 SYDVKM. The V gene lost 6 bases and the J gene lost 8 bases, with 11 bases spanning the gap. CDR3 sequence reads: CASRHREDTIYF. The DNA for the CDR3 is TGTGCCAGCAGACACAGGGAGGACACCATATATTTT.